This is a list of T cell receptor beta chains from one sample in a study of CD8 T cells in ankylosing spondylitis. TCRdb re-called the 5' RACE reads through MiXCR, storing one row per CDR3 protein. The sample records more than 150,000 distinct CDR3 sequences, about 20% being singletons. Sequences were obtained from blood, either unsorted or a sorted T cell fraction (not recorded which). These receptors were collected from a male donor under 30 with ankylosing spondylitis or in good health (not recorded which). Both conserved end residues are part of each CDR3. The D gene is left open where the match is weak. Clone size is stated in some rows and not others, as once, few, many or a class when expanded.

>TRBJ2-4|many|TRBD2|TRBV27
CASRRTSGYGNIQYF
TGTGCCAGCAGACGGACTAGCGGGTATGGGAACATTCAGTACTTC
>TRBJ2-1|few|TRBD1|TRBV12-5
CASGLAATGGYRNEQFF
TGTGCTAGTGGTTTGGCAGCTACAGGGGGCTATCGCAATGAGCAGTTCTTC
>TRBJ2-2|many|TRBD1|TRBV2
CASRQGSTGELFF
TGTGCCAGCCGACAGGGTAGCACCGGGGAGCTGTTTTTT
>TRBJ2-1|many|-|TRBV5-1
CASSLPFYPDNEQFF
TGCGCCAGCAGCTTACCCTTTTACCCGGACAATGAGCAGTTCTTC
>TRBJ2-5|many|-|TRBV7-9
CASSSLAGQETQYF
TGTGCCAGCAGCTCTCTAGCCGGCCAAGAGACCCAGTACTTC
>TRBJ2-3|-|-|TRBV20-1
CSARRDHTDTQYF
TGCAGTGCTAGACGGGACCACACAGATACGCAGTATTTT
>TRBJ2-7|many|TRBD2|TRBV6-6
CASRRGLAGDRAYEQYF
TGTGCCAGCAGACGGGGACTAGCGGGAGATCGCGCATACGAGCAGTACTTC
>TRBJ1-1|-|TRBD1|TRBV19
CASSITRTGGTEAFF
TGTGCCAGTAGTATAACGCGGACAGGGGGAACTGAAGCTTTCTTT
>TRBJ1-2|many|TRBD1|TRBV20-1
CSSLSGTGYYGYTF
TGCAGTTCCCTCTCCGGGACAGGGTACTATGGCTACACCTTC
>TRBJ2-5|many|-|TRBV20-1
CSARFMETQYF
TGCAGTGCTAGATTTATGGAGACCCAGTACTTC
>TRBJ1-2|many|-|TRBV20-1
CSASIRGLGTF
TGCAGTGCTAGTATCCGGGGGCTGGGGACCTTC
>TRBJ2-3|many|-|TRBV2
CASSGVRRGQDTQYF
TGTGCCAGCAGTGGCGTCCGGAGGGGCCAAGATACGCAGTATTTT
>TRBJ1-4|-|TRBD1|TRBV7-9
CASSKGQGSNEKLFF
TGTGCCAGCAGCAAAGGACAGGGCTCTAATGAAAAACTGTTTTTT